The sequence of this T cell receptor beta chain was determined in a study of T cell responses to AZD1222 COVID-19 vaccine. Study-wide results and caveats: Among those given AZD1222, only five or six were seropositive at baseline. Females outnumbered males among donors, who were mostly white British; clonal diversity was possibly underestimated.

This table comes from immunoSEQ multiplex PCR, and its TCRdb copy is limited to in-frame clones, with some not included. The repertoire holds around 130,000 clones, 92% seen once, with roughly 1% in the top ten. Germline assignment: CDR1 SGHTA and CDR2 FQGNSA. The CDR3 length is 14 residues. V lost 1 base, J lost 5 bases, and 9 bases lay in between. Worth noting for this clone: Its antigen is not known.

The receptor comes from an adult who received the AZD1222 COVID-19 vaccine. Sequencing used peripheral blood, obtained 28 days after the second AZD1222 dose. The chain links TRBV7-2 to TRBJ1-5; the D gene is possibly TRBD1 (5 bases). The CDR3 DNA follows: TGTGCCAGCAGCTTAGGACAGAATTATCAGCCCCAGCATTTT. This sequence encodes CASSLGQNYQPQHF.